A selection of T cell receptor beta chains follows, all from one sample in a study of T cell responses to AZD1222 COVID-19 vaccine. TCRdb's table, derived via immunoSEQ multiplex PCR, lists solely in-frame clones and lacks some. The sample has 90,000 or so clones, about 89% seen once; the top ten hold 2.4%. The sequencing used peripheral blood, collected on day 0 of AZD1222 vaccination. These receptors all come from an adult in good health. The CDR3 runs from the conserved cysteine through the conserved F or W. The D gene is left open where the match is weak. Clone size is not always given. Where it is, it says once, few, many or a class for expanded clones.

J gene	D gene	V gene	clone size	CDR3 protein	CDR3 DNA
TRBJ2-5	NA	TRBV25-1	NA	CASRANGVETQYF	TGTGCCAGCAGGGCCAACGGGGTGGAGACCCAGTACTTC
TRBJ1-6	NA	TRBV27	NA	CASSRRGDQNSPLHF	TGTGCCAGCAGCCGACGGGGAGACCAAAATTCACCCCTCCACTTT
TRBJ1-2	NA	TRBV7-9	once	CASSLEDRGYTF	TGTGCCAGCAGCTTAGAGGACCGGGGCTACACCTTC
TRBJ2-3	TRBD1	TRBV3-1/TRBV3-2	NA	CASSRQTGGDTQYF	TGTGCCAGCAGTCGCCAAACAGGGGGAGATACGCAGTATTTT
TRBJ1-5	NA	TRBV30	NA	CAWTTGGSRHQPQHF	TGTGCCTGGACGACCGGGGGGTCCCGACATCAGCCCCAGCATTTT
TRBJ1-1	NA	TRBV7-9	NA	CASSLARANQGEAFF	TGTGCCAGCAGCTTAGCGCGGGCCAACCAAGGTGAAGCTTTCTTT
TRBJ1-5	NA	TRBV30	NA	CAWSRDNGPQHF	TGTGCCTGGAGTCGAGATAACGGGCCCCAGCATTTT
TRBJ2-2	NA	TRBV19	NA	CASRGRNTGELFF	TGTGCCAGTAGGGGGAGGAACACCGGGGAGCTGTTTTTT
TRBJ2-3	NA	TRBV27	NA	CASSLRSDTSTDTQYF	TGTGCCAGCAGTTTAAGAAGCGACACTAGCACAGATACGCAGTATTTT
TRBJ2-5	TRBD1	TRBV19	NA	CASSIGTYRGGQETQYF	TGTGCCAGTAGTATAGGAACCTACAGGGGTGGCCAAGAGACCCAGTACTTC
TRBJ1-1	NA	TRBV11-2	NA	CASSLDRNHEAFF	TGTGCCAGCAGCTTAGACCGGAATCATGAAGCTTTCTTT
TRBJ1-1	TRBD1	TRBV10-2	NA	CASSDPAEVRQGAVWVTEAFF	TGCGCCAGCAGTGACCCGGCCGAAGTAAGACAGGGGGCGGTCTGGGTCACTGAAGCTTTCTTT
TRBJ2-5	TRBD1	TRBV11-2	NA	CASSRRQGAETQYF	TGTGCCAGCAGCCGACGACAGGGGGCTGAGACCCAGTACTTC
TRBJ2-1	TRBD2	TRBV5-1	NA	CASSPQLARSSYNEQFF	TGCGCCAGCAGCCCCCAACTAGCGCGGAGCTCCTACAATGAGCAGTTCTTC
TRBJ1-4	TRBD1	TRBV7-2	NA	CASSLPGQLNEKLFF	TGTGCCAGCAGCTTACCGGGACAGCTTAATGAAAAACTGTTTTTT
TRBJ1-2	NA	TRBV15	NA	CATSRGQVGYTF	TGTGCCACCAGCAGAGGTCAGGTTGGCTACACCTTC
TRBJ2-7	NA	TRBV16	NA	CASSQYERNYEQYF	TGTGCCAGCAGCCAATATGAGCGAAACTACGAGCAGTACTTC
TRBJ2-7	TRBD2	TRBV19	NA	CASSKQLAGGLSYEQYF	TGTGCCAGTAGTAAACAACTAGCGGGAGGCCTCTCCTACGAGCAGTACTTC
TRBJ2-2	TRBD2	TRBV6-4	medium-sized	CASSGGDTGELFF	TGTGCCAGCAGCGGGGGGGACACCGGGGAGCTGTTTTTT
TRBJ2-1	NA	TRBV14	NA	CASSQLGGLSYNEQFF	TGTGCCAGCAGCCAACTCGGGGGTCTCTCCTACAATGAGCAGTTCTTC
TRBJ2-7	TRBD1	TRBV6-5	once	CASRTGTAYEQYF	TGTGCCAGCAGAACCGGGACAGCCTACGAGCAGTACTTC
TRBJ1-2	NA	TRBV29-1	NA	CSVWVDYGYTF	TGCAGCGTATGGGTGGACTATGGCTACACCTTC
TRBJ1-1	NA	TRBV4-1	few	CASSQDRLVASTEAFF	TGCGCCAGCAGCCAAGATAGGTTGGTAGCCAGCACTGAAGCTTTCTTT
TRBJ1-1	NA	TRBV5-8	NA	CASRITGRNTEAFF	TGTGCCAGCAGAATAACAGGGCGGAACACTGAAGCTTTCTTT
TRBJ2-7	TRBD1	TRBV30	NA	CAWRDRGMGAYEQYF	TGTGCCTGGAGAGACAGGGGCATGGGTGCCTACGAGCAGTACTTC
TRBJ1-2	TRBD1	TRBV6-5	NA	CASSYATGAYQGYTF	TGTGCCAGCAGTTACGCGACAGGGGCCTATCAGGGCTACACCTTC
TRBJ1-1	NA	TRBV11-2	NA	CASSPREVSEAFF	TGTGCCAGCAGCCCCCGAGAGGTTTCTGAAGCTTTCTTT
TRBJ2-7	NA	TRBV6-6	NA	CASSTRQAFSYEQYF	TGTGCCAGCAGTACCCGACAGGCGTTCTCCTACGAGCAGTACTTC
TRBJ1-4	TRBD1	TRBV5-1	NA	CASSTGQPTNEKLFF	TGCGCCAGCAGCACGGGACAGCCGACTAATGAAAAACTGTTTTTT
TRBJ1-1	NA	TRBV19	NA	CATNPQPGTNTEAFF	TGTGCCACCAACCCCCAGCCAGGCACGAACACTGAAGCTTTCTTT
TRBJ2-3	NA	TRBV20-1	NA	CSASLSTDTQYF	TGCAGTGCTAGTCTGTCTACGGATACGCAGTATTTT
TRBJ1-3	NA	TRBV9	NA	CASSPTMGGGNTIYF	TGTGCCAGCAGCCCCACGATGGGGGGGGGAAACACCATATATTTT